The clone carrying this TCR beta chain was seen repeatedly, ten times or more. The antigen is not known. The data stem from a study of T cells in Graves' hyperthyroidism and ophthalmopathy. Amplification targeted TCR beta CDR3 regions from RNA transcripts. Initially, a first-round RT-PCR of the TCR CDR3 employed the HTBI primer set. TCRdb itself ran the multiplex PCR reads through MiXCR, one entry per CDR3 protein. The top ten hold 15% to 20% of the sample, which has hundreds of thousands of distinct CDR3 sequences, around 20% seen once. Whole-study results and caveats: Blood also contained most expanded thyroid clonotypes above 0.001.

CDR1 and CDR2 (germline): LGHDT, YNNKEL (reference sequence). The CDR3 has 15 residues. V lost 2 bases to trimming and J lost 2 bases; unmatched junction nucleotides: 5. Input material: blood. The rearrangement links TRBV3-1 to TRBJ1-2; 7 bases line up with TRBD1. The receptor's source is a woman aged 45-59 years with Graves' hyperthyroidism that later progressed to Graves' ophthalmopathy. CDR3 protein: CASSQWDRVNYGYTF. Written as DNA, the CDR3 is TGTGCCAGCAGCCAATGGGACAGAGTCAACTATGGCTACACCTTC.